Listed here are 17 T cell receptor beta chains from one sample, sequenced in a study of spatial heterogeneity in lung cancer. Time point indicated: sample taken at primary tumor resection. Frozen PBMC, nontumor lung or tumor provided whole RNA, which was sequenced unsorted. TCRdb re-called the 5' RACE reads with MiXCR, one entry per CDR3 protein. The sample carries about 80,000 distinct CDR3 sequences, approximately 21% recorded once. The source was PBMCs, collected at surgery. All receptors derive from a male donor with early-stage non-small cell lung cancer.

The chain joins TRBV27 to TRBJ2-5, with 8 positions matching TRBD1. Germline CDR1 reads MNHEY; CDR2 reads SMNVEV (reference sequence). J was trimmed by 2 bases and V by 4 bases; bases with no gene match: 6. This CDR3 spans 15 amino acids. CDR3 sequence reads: CASSWTGLKQETQYF. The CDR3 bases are TGTGCCAGCAGTTGGACAGGGCTAAAACAAGAGACCCAGTACTTC.

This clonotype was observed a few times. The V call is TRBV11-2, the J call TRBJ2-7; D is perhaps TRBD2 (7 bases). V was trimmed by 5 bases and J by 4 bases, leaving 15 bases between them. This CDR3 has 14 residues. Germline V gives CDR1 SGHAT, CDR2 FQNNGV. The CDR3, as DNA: TGTGCCAGCAGCCCCGCGGCGGGGGCATACGAGCAGTACTTC. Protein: CASSPAAGAYEQYF.

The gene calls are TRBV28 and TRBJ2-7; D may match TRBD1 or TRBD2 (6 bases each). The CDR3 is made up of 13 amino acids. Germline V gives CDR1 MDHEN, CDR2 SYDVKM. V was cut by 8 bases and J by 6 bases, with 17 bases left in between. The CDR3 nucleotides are TGTGCCAGCCACATCGGGGGCGCCGGCGAGCAGTACTTC. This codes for CASHIGGAGEQYF.

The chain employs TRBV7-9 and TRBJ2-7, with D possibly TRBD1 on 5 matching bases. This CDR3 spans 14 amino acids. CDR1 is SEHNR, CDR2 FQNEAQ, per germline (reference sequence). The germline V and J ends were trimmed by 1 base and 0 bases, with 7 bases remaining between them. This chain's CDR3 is CASSLGQISYEQYF. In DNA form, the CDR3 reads TGTGCCAGCAGCTTAGGACAGATCTCCTACGAGCAGTACTTC.

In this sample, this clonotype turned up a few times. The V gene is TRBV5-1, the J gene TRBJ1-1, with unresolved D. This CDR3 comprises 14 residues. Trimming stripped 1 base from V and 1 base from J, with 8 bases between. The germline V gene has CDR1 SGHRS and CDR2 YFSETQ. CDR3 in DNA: TGCGCCAGCAGCTTGACAGTTAGGAACACTGAAGCTTTCTTT. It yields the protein CASSLTVRNTEAFF.

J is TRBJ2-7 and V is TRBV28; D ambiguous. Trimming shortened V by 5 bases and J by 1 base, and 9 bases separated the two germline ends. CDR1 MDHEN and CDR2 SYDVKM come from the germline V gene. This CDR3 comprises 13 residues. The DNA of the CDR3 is TGTGCCAGCAGTGTGCAACCTTCCTACGAGCAGTACTTC. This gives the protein CASSVQPSYEQYF.

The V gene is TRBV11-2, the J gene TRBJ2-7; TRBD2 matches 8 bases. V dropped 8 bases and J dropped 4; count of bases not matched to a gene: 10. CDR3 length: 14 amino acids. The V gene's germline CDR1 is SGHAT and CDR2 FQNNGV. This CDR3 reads CASGVAGGSYEQYF. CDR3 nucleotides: TGTGCCAGCGGCGTGGCGGGGGGTTCGTACGAGCAGTACTTC.

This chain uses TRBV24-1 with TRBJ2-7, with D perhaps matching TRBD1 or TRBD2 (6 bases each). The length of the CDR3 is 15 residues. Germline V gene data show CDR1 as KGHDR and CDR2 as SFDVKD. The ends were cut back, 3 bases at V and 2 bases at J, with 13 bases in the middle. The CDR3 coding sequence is TGTGCCACCAGTGATGGCCGGGGGCCAGCCTACGAGCAGTACTTC. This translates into CATSDGRGPAYEQYF.

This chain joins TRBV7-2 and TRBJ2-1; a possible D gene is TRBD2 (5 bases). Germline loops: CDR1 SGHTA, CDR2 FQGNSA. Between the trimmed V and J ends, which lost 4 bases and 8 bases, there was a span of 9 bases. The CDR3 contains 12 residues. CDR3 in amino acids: CASSSTSDEQFF. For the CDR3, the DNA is TGTGCCAGCAGCTCAACTAGTGATGAGCAGTTCTTC.

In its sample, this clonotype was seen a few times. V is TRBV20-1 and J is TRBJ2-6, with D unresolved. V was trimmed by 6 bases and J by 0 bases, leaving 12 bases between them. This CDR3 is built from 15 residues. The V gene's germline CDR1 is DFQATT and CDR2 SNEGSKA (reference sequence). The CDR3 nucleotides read TGCAGTGCCCGAGACCGAAGCTCTGGGGCCAACGTCCTGACTTTC. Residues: CSARDRSSGANVLTF.

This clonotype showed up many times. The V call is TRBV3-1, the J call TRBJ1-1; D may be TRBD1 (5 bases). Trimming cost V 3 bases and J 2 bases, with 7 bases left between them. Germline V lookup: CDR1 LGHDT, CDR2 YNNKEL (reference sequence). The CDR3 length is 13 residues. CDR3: CASSHQGNTEAFF. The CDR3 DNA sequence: TGTGCCAGCAGCCACCAGGGTAACACTGAAGCTTTCTTT. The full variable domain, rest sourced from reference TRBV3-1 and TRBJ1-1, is DTAVSQTPKYLVTQMGNDKSIKCEQNLGHDTMYWYKQDSKKFLKIMFSYNNKELIINETVPNRFSPKSPDKAHLNLHINSLELGDSAVYFCASSHQGNTEAFFGQGTRLTVV.

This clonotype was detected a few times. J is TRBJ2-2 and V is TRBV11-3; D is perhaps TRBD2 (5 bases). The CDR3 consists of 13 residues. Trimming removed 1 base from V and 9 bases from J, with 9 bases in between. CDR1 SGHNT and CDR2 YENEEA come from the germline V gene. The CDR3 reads CASSLGRVRELFF. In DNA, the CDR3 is TGTGCCAGCAGCTTAGGGCGGGTCCGGGAGCTGTTTTTT.

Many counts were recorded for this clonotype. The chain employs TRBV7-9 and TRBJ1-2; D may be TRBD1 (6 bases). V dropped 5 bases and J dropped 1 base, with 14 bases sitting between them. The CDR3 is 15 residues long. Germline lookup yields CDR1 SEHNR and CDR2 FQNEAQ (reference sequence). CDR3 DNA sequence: TGTGCCAGCAGCCCTGACAGGTCACTTAACTATGGCTACACCTTC. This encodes CASSPDRSLNYGYTF.

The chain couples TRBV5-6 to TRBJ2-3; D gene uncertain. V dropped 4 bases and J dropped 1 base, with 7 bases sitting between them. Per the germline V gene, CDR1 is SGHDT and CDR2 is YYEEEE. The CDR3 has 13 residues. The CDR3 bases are TGTGCCAGCAGCCTGGAAGGCACAGATACGCAGTATTTT. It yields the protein CASSLEGTDTQYF.

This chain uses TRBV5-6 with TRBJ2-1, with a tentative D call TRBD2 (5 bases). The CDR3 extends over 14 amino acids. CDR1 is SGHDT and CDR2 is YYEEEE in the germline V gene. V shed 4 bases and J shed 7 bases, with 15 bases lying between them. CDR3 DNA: TGTGCCAGCAGCCGGGCCCCCGGGATGAATGAGCAGTTCTTC. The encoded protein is CASSRAPGMNEQFF.

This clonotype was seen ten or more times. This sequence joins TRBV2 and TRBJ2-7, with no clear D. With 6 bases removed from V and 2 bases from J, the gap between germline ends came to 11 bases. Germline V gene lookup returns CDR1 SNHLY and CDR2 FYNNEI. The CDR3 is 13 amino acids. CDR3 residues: CASRKDGPYEQYF. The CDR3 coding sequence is TGTGCCAGCAGGAAAGACGGCCCCTACGAGCAGTACTTC.

The CDR3 DNA is TGTGCCAGCCTCTCTCGTGGAACGGGTGAGCAGTTCTTC. This gives the protein CASLSRGTGEQFF. The chain links TRBV7-9 to TRBJ2-1; D unresolved. Trimming removed 8 bases at V and 9 bases at J, with 17 bases between. There are 13 residues in the CDR3. The V gene's germline CDR1 is SEHNR and CDR2 FQNEAQ (reference sequence).